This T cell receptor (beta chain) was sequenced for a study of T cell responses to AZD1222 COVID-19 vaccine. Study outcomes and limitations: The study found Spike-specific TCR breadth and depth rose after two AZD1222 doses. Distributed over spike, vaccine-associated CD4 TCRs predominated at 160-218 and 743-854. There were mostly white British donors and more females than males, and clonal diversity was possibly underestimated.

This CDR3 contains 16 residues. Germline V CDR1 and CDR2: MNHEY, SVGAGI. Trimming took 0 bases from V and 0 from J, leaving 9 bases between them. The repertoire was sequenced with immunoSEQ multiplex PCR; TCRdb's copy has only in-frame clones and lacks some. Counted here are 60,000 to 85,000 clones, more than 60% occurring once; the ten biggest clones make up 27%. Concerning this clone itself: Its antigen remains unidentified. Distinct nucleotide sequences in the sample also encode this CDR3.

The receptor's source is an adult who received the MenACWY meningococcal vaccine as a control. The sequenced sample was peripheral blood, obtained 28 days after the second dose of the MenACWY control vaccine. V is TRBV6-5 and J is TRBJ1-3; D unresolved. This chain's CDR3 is CASSYSRPSSGNTIYF. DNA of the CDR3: TGTGCCAGCAGTTACTCGCGGCCGAGCTCTGGAAACACCATATATTTT.